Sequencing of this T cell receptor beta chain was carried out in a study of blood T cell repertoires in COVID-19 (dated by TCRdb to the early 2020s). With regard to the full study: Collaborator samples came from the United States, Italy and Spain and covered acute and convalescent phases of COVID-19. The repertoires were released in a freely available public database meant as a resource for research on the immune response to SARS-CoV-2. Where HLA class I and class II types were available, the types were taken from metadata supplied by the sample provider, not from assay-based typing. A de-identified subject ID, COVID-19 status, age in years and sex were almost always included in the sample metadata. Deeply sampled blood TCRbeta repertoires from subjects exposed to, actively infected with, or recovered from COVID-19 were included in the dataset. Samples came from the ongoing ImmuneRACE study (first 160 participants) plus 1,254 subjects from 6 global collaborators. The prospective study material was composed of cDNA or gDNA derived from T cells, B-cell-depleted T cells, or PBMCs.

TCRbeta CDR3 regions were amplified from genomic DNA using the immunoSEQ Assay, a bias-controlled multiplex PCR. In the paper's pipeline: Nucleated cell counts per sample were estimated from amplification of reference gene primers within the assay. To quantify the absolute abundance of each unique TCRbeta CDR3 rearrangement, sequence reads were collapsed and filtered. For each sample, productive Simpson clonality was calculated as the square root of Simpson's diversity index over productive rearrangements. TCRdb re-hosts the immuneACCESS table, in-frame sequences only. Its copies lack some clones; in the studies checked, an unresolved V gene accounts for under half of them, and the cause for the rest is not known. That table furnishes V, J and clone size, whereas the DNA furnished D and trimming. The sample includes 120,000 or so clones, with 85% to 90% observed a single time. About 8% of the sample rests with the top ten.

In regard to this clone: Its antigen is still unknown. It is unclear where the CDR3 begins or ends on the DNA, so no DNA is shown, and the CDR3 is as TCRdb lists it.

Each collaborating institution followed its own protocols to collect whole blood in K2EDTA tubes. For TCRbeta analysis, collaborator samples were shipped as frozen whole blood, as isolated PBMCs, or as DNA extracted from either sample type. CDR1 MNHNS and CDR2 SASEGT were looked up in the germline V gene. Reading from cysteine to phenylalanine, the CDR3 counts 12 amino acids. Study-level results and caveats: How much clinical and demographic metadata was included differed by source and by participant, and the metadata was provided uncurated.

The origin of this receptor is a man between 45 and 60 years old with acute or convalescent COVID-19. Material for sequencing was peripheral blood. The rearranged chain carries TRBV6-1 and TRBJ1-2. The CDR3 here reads CASSEAFALGTF.